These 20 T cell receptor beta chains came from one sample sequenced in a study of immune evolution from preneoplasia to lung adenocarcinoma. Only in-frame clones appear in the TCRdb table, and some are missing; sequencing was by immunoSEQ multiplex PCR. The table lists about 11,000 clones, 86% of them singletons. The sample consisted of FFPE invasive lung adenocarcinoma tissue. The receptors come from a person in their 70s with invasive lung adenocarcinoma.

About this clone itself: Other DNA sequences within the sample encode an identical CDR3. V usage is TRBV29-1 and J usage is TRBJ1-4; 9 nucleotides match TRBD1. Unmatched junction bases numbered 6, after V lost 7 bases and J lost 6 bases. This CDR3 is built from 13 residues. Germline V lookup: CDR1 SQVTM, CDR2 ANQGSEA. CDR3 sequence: CSGIRDRDEKLFF. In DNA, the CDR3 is TGCAGCGGCATCCGGGACAGGGATGAAAAACTGTTTTTT.

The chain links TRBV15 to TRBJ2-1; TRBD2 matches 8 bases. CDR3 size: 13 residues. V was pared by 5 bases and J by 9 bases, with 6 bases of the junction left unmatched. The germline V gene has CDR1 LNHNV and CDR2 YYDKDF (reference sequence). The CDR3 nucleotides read TGTGCCACCAGCTCGCAGGCGGGGGGTGAGCAGTTCTTC. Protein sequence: CATSSQAGGEQFF.

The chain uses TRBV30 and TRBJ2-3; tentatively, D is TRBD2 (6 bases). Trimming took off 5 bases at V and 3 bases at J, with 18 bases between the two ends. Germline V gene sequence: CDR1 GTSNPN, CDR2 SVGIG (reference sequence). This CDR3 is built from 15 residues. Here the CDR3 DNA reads TGTGCCTGGGGTCCTAGCGTTGAGAAGACAGATACGCAGTATTTT. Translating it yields CAWGPSVEKTDTQYF.

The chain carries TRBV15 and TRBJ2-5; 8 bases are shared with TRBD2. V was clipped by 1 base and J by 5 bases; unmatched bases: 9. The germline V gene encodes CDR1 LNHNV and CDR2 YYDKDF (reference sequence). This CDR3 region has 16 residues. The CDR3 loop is CATSRASSGAQETQYF. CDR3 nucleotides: TGTGCCACCAGCAGAGCGAGTAGCGGGGCCCAGGAGACCCAGTACTTC.

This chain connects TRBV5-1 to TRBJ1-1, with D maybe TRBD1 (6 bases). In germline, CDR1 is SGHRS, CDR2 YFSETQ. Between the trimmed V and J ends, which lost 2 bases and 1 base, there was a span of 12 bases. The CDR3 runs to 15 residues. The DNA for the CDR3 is TGCGCCAGCAGCTTAACAGGGTCGGGGAACACTGAAGCTTTCTTT. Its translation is CASSLTGSGNTEAFF.

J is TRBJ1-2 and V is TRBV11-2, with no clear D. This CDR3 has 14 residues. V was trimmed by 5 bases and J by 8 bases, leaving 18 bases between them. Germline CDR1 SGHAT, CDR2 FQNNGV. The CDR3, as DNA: TGTGCCAGCAGCCCTTGGGAGGGAGTGGGGGGCTACACCTTC. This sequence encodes CASSPWEGVGGYTF.

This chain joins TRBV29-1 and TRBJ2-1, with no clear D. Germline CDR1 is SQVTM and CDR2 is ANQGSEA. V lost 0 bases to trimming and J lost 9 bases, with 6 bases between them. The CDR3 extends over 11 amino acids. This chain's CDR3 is CSVEDVIEQFF. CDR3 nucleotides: TGCAGCGTTGAAGACGTAATTGAGCAGTTCTTC.

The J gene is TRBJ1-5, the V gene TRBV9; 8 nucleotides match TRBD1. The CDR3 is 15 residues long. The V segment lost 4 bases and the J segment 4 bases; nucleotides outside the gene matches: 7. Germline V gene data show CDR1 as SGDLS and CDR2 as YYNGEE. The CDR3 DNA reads TGTGCCAGCAGCCCGCATCGACAGGGGAATCAGCCCCAGCATTTT. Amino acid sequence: CASSPHRQGNQPQHF.

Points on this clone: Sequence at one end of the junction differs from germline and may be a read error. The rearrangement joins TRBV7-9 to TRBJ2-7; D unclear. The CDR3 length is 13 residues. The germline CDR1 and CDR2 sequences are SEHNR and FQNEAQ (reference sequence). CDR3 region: CASSSTDRTLALF. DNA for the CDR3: TGTGCCAGCAGCTCGACGGACCGGACCCTGGCCCTATTC. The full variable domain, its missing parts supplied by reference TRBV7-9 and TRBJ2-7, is DTGVSQNPRHKITKRGQNVTFRCDPISEHNRLYWYRQTLGQGPEFLTYFQNEAQLEKSRLLSDRFSAERPKGSFSTLEIQRTEQGDSAMYLCASSSTDRTLALFGPGTRLTVT.

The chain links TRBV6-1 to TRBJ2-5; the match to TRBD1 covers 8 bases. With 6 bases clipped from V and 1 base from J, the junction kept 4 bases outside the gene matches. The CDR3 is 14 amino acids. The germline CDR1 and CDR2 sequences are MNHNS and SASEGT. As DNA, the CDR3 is TGTGCCAGCAGCGATGGACAGGGCCAAGAGACCCAGTACTTC. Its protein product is CASSDGQGQETQYF.

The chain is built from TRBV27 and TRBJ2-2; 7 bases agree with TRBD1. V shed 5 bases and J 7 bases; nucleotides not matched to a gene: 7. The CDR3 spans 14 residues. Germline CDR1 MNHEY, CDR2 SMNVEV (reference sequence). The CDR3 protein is CASSHSRDSGELFF. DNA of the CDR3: TGTGCCAGCAGTCACTCCCGGGACAGCGGGGAGCTGTTTTTT.

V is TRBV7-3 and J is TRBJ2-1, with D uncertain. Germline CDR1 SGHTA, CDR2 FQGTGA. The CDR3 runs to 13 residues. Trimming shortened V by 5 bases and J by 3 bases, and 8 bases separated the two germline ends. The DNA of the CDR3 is TGTGCCAGCAGCCAAACCAACTACAATGAGCAGTTCTTC. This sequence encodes CASSQTNYNEQFF.

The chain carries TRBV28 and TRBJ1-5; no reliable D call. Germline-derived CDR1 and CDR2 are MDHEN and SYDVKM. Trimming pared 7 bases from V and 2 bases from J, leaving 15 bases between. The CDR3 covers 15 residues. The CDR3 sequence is CASKREVVRNQPQHF. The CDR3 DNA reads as TGTGCCAGCAAACGAGAGGTGGTACGCAATCAGCCCCAGCATTTT. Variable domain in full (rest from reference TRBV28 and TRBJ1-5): DVKVTQSSRYLVKRTGEKVFLECVQDMDHENMFWYRQDPGLGLRLIYFSYDVKMKEKGDIPEGYSVSREKKERFSLILESASTNQTSMYLCASKREVVRNQPQHFGDGTRLSIL.

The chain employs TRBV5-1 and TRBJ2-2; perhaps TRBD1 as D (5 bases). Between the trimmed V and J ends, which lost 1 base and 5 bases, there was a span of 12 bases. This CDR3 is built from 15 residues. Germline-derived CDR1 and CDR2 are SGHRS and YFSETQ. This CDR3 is CASSLPPQGTGELFF. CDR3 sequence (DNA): TGCGCCAGCAGCTTGCCCCCTCAGGGAACCGGGGAGCTGTTTTTT.

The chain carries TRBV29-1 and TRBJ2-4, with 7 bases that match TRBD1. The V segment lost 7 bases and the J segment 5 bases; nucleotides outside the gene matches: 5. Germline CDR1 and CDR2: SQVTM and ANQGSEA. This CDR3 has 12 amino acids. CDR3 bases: TGCAGCGGATCGGACAGGCAAAACATTCAGTACTTC. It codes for CSGSDRQNIQYF.

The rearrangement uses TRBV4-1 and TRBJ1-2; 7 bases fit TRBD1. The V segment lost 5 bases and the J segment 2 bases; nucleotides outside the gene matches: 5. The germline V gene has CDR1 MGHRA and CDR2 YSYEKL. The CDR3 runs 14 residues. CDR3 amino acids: CASSWDSRNYGYTF. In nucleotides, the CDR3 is TGCGCCAGCAGCTGGGACAGTCGGAACTATGGCTACACCTTC.

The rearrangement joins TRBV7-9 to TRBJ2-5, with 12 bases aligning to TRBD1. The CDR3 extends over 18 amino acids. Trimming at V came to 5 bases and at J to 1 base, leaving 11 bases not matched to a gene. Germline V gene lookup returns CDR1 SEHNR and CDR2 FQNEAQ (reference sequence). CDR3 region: CASSDFRGQGATQETQYF. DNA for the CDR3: TGTGCCAGCAGCGACTTTCGGGGACAGGGGGCAACCCAAGAGACCCAGTACTTC.

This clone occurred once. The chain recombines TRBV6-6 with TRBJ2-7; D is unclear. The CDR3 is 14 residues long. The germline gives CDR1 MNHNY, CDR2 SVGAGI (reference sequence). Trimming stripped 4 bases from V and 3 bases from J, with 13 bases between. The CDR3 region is CASSSQGLGYEQYF. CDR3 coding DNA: TGTGCCAGCAGTTCTCAAGGATTGGGCTACGAGCAGTACTTC.

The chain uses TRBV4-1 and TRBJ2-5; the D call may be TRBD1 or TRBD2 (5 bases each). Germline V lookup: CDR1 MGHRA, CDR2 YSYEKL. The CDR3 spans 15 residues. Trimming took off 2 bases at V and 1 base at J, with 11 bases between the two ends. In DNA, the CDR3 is TGCGCCAGCAGCCAACTCGGGACGATCCAAGAGACCCAGTACTTC. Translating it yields CASSQLGTIQETQYF.

The CDR3 coding sequence is TGCAGCGCCCAAGGCCAGAGAAGGACAGATACGCAGTATTTT. Protein: CSAQGQRRTDTQYF. The V gene is TRBV29-1, the J gene TRBJ2-3; no firm D call. Trimming left V 7 bases short and J 3 bases short, with 17 bases between. Germline assignment: CDR1 SQVTM and CDR2 ANQGSEA. The CDR3 has 14 amino acids.